These T cell receptor beta chains were read from a single sample in a study of cytomegalovirus exposure and HLA in healthy donors. Libraries were prepared by immunoSEQ multiplex PCR; TCRdb keeps only in-frame clonotypes and omits some of them. Counted here are roughly 120,000 clones, roughly 71% occurring once; the ten biggest clones make up approximately 3.9%. The sample taken for sequencing was PBMCs. The receptors come from a woman between 45 and 60 years old in good health and CMV-seropositive. The CDR3 runs from the conserved cysteine through the conserved F or W. Fields, in order: clone size, V gene, D gene, J gene, CDR3 DNA, CDR3 protein. The D gene is left open where the match is weak. A row's size may be missing; if present it is once, few, many or a size class.

abundance: once; v_gene: TRBV19; d_gene: NA; j_gene: TRBJ1-2; CDR3nt: TGTGCCAGTAGTATCGGGGGATTGAGCTATGGCTACACCTTC; CDR3aa: CASSIGGLSYGYTF
abundance: NA; v_gene: TRBV7-6; d_gene: NA; j_gene: TRBJ2-1; CDR3nt: TGTGCCAGCAGCTTACTCTTGGGGGCGGAATACAATGAGCAGTTCTTC; CDR3aa: CASSLLLGAEYNEQFF
abundance: NA; v_gene: TRBV7-2; d_gene: TRBD1; j_gene: TRBJ1-3; CDR3nt: TGTGCCAGCAGCTTAGAGGGGACAGGGGTAAACACCATATATTTT; CDR3aa: CASSLEGTGVNTIYF
abundance: NA; v_gene: TRBV19; d_gene: TRBD2; j_gene: TRBJ2-3; CDR3nt: TGTGCCAGTAGTCCACGGGGGGGTGGCACAGATACGCAGTATTTT; CDR3aa: CASSPRGGGTDTQYF
abundance: NA; v_gene: TRBV30; d_gene: TRBD1; j_gene: TRBJ1-3; CDR3nt: TGTGCCTGTGACAGGGGACAGGGAAACACCATATATTTT; CDR3aa: CACDRGQGNTIYF
abundance: few; v_gene: TRBV5-1; d_gene: TRBD2; j_gene: TRBJ2-1; CDR3nt: TGCGCCAGCAGCTTCGGCCTCACTAGCGGTGAGCAGTTCTTC; CDR3aa: CASSFGLTSGEQFF
abundance: NA; v_gene: TRBV7-8; d_gene: TRBD2; j_gene: TRBJ2-3; CDR3nt: TGTGCCAGCAGCTTAGGTACAGCGGGGGGGCCTCCAGATACGCAGTATTTT; CDR3aa: CASSLGTAGGPPDTQYF
abundance: NA; v_gene: TRBV7-8; d_gene: TRBD1; j_gene: TRBJ2-7; CDR3nt: TGTGCCAGCCGTAAGGTCGAGGGACAGGGGGGGTACGAGCAGTACTTC; CDR3aa: CASRKVEGQGGYEQYF
abundance: NA; v_gene: TRBV11-2; d_gene: TRBD1; j_gene: TRBJ1-4; CDR3nt: TGTGCCAGCAGCCCGACAGGGAAGGGGGAAAAACTGTTTTTT; CDR3aa: CASSPTGKGEKLFF
abundance: NA; v_gene: TRBV28; d_gene: NA; j_gene: TRBJ1-1; CDR3nt: TGTGCCAGCAGTCCCCACGGGGATTGGCACACTGAAGCTTTCTTT; CDR3aa: CASSPHGDWHTEAFF
abundance: NA; v_gene: TRBV6-1; d_gene: TRBD2; j_gene: TRBJ2-7; CDR3nt: TGTGCCAGCAGAGGGACTACCTCCGAGCAGTACTTC; CDR3aa: CASRGTTSEQYF
abundance: NA; v_gene: TRBV10-3; d_gene: TRBD1; j_gene: TRBJ2-3; CDR3nt: TGTGCCATCAGTGCCGGGACAGGGAAGACAGATACGCAGTATTTT; CDR3aa: CAISAGTGKTDTQYF
abundance: NA; v_gene: TRBV7-2; d_gene: NA; j_gene: TRBJ1-3; CDR3nt: TGTGCCAGCAGCTCTAACGGGGGGGCTGGAAACACCATATATTTT; CDR3aa: CASSSNGGAGNTIYF
abundance: NA; v_gene: TRBV10-3; d_gene: TRBD1; j_gene: TRBJ1-2; CDR3nt: TGTGCCATCAGTGAGGGGACAGGGCGAACTAACTATGGCTACACCTTC; CDR3aa: CAISEGTGRTNYGYTF
abundance: NA; v_gene: TRBV27; d_gene: TRBD1; j_gene: TRBJ1-4; CDR3nt: TGTGCCAGCAGAAAGACAGGGCCTAATGAAAAACTGTTTTTT; CDR3aa: CASRKTGPNEKLFF
abundance: NA; v_gene: TRBV11-2; d_gene: TRBD2; j_gene: TRBJ2-5; CDR3nt: TGTGCCAGCAGCCCGTGGGGAGCGGGGGGGAGAGAGACCCAGTACTTC; CDR3aa: CASSPWGAGGRETQYF
abundance: NA; v_gene: TRBV9; d_gene: NA; j_gene: TRBJ2-2; CDR3nt: TGTGCCAGCAGCCCGCGGACAGGGAGGGACACCGGGGAGCTGTTTTTT; CDR3aa: CASSPRTGRDTGELFF
abundance: once; v_gene: TRBV5-1; d_gene: TRBD1; j_gene: TRBJ1-6; CDR3nt: TGCGCCAGCAGCTCAACGACAGGGGGCGGTTCACCCCTCCACTTT; CDR3aa: CASSSTTGGGSPLHF
abundance: NA; v_gene: TRBV6-1; d_gene: TRBD1; j_gene: TRBJ1-2; CDR3nt: TGTGCCAGCAGGGAAGACAGGGTTTTTGGCTATGGCTACACCTTC; CDR3aa: CASREDRVFGYGYTF
abundance: few; v_gene: TRBV27; d_gene: NA; j_gene: TRBJ2-3; CDR3nt: TGTGCCAGCGTCGGATACGGACAGCCCACAGATACGCAGTATTTT; CDR3aa: CASVGYGQPTDTQYF
abundance: NA; v_gene: TRBV23-1; d_gene: NA; j_gene: TRBJ2-7; CDR3nt: TGCGCCAGCACCCCAGGGGTTTCTGTCCACGAGCAGTACTTC; CDR3aa: CASTPGVSVHEQYF
abundance: NA; v_gene: TRBV5-4; d_gene: TRBD1; j_gene: TRBJ2-5; CDR3nt: TGTGCCAGCAGCTTGGTGAGGGGGCTGGAAGAGACCCAGTACTTC; CDR3aa: CASSLVRGLEETQYF
abundance: NA; v_gene: TRBV29-1; d_gene: NA; j_gene: TRBJ1-4; CDR3nt: TGCAGCGTTCACCAGGGTGGCGAAAAACTGTTTTTT; CDR3aa: CSVHQGGEKLFF
abundance: NA; v_gene: TRBV9; d_gene: NA; j_gene: TRBJ1-1; CDR3nt: TGTGCCAGCAGCGTAGATGGCAGTTACACTGAAGCTTTCTTT; CDR3aa: CASSVDGSYTEAFF
abundance: NA; v_gene: TRBV28; d_gene: NA; j_gene: TRBJ2-1; CDR3nt: TGTGCCAGCAGTCCGACGGGGGGCCGTTACAATGAGCAGTTCTTC; CDR3aa: CASSPTGGRYNEQFF
abundance: NA; v_gene: TRBV5-1; d_gene: NA; j_gene: TRBJ2-2; CDR3nt: TGCGCCAGCAGCCAAGCTACAGTGAACACCGGGGAGCTGTTTTTT; CDR3aa: CASSQATVNTGELFF
abundance: NA; v_gene: TRBV28; d_gene: TRBD2; j_gene: TRBJ2-5; CDR3nt: TGTGCCAGCAGTTCCCTAAGCGGGGGGATGGAAGAGACCCAGTACTTC; CDR3aa: CASSSLSGGMEETQYF
abundance: NA; v_gene: TRBV7-8; d_gene: TRBD2; j_gene: TRBJ2-1; CDR3nt: TGTGCCAGCAGCTCCGGACTAGCCCACTACAATGAGCAGTTCTTC; CDR3aa: CASSSGLAHYNEQFF
abundance: few; v_gene: TRBV7-8; d_gene: NA; j_gene: TRBJ2-7; CDR3nt: TGTGCCAGCAGCTTAGCGCCAGCGGGCGCCTACGAGCAGTACTTC; CDR3aa: CASSLAPAGAYEQYF
abundance: NA; v_gene: TRBV9; d_gene: NA; j_gene: TRBJ1-1; CDR3nt: TGTGCCAGCAGCGTAGTTCAGGGCCGGGTGAACACTGAAGCTTTCTTT; CDR3aa: CASSVVQGRVNTEAFF
abundance: few; v_gene: TRBV5-4; d_gene: TRBD1; j_gene: TRBJ1-2; CDR3nt: TGTGCCAGCAGCTTACGAGACAGGGGGGATGGCTACACCTTC; CDR3aa: CASSLRDRGDGYTF
abundance: NA; v_gene: TRBV28; d_gene: NA; j_gene: TRBJ2-5; CDR3nt: TGTGCCAGCAGCCCCGGCGGGTTGGGGGCACAAGAGACCCAGTACTTC; CDR3aa: CASSPGGLGAQETQYF
abundance: NA; v_gene: TRBV28; d_gene: NA; j_gene: TRBJ1-5; CDR3nt: TGTGCCAGCAGTTTACAGGGTAAAAACAATCAGCCCCAGCATTTT; CDR3aa: CASSLQGKNNQPQHF
abundance: NA; v_gene: TRBV7-3; d_gene: TRBD2; j_gene: TRBJ2-3; CDR3nt: TGTGCCAGCAGCTTACGGCTAGCGGGAAGCACAGATACGCAGTATTTT; CDR3aa: CASSLRLAGSTDTQYF
abundance: NA; v_gene: TRBV2; d_gene: NA; j_gene: TRBJ2-5; CDR3nt: TGTGCCAGCCGGTCCACCGTGTCCCAGTACTTC; CDR3aa: CASRSTVSQYF
abundance: once; v_gene: TRBV10-3; d_gene: TRBD1; j_gene: TRBJ1-3; CDR3nt: TGTGCCATAGGACAGGGGGCCCTTCACTCTGGAAACACCATATATTTT; CDR3aa: CAIGQGALHSGNTIYF
abundance: NA; v_gene: TRBV5-4; d_gene: NA; j_gene: TRBJ2-4; CDR3nt: TGTGCCAGCAGTTATTACACCCAAGCCAAAAACATTCAGTACTTC; CDR3aa: CASSYYTQAKNIQYF
abundance: NA; v_gene: TRBV9; d_gene: NA; j_gene: TRBJ2-7; CDR3nt: TGTGCCAGCAGCGTAGAACTAGGACCAACCTACGAGCAGTACTTC; CDR3aa: CASSVELGPTYEQYF
abundance: NA; v_gene: TRBV5-6; d_gene: NA; j_gene: TRBJ2-3; CDR3nt: TGTGCCAGCACCGCCTTCGGCGGGACCAGCACAGATACGCAGTATTTT; CDR3aa: CASTAFGGTSTDTQYF
abundance: once; v_gene: TRBV5-5; d_gene: NA; j_gene: TRBJ1-6; CDR3nt: TGTGCCAGCCAACTGCGGGGGATCCGGAATTCACCCCTCCACTTT; CDR3aa: CASQLRGIRNSPLHF
abundance: NA; v_gene: TRBV19; d_gene: NA; j_gene: TRBJ2-1; CDR3nt: TGTGCCAGTAGTATAGGTCAGGGGTACAATGAGCAGTTCTTC; CDR3aa: CASSIGQGYNEQFF
abundance: few; v_gene: TRBV7-6; d_gene: TRBD1; j_gene: TRBJ1-3; CDR3nt: TGTGCCAGCAGCCGAGGGGGCGGTTACTCTGGAAACACCATATATTTT; CDR3aa: CASSRGGGYSGNTIYF
abundance: few; v_gene: TRBV18; d_gene: TRBD1; j_gene: TRBJ2-6; CDR3nt: TGTGCCAGCCGGACAGGGGGCTCTGGGGCCAACGTCCTGACTTTC; CDR3aa: CASRTGGSGANVLTF
abundance: NA; v_gene: TRBV28; d_gene: TRBD1; j_gene: TRBJ1-2; CDR3nt: TGTGCCAGCAGAACCAGGGGGTTAGGCTGGCAAATCGACTATGGCTATACCTTC; CDR3aa: CASRTRGLGWQIDYGYTF
abundance: once; v_gene: TRBV5-5; d_gene: NA; j_gene: TRBJ2-7; CDR3nt: TGTGCCAGCAGCTTGGCAGTCGGGGGGCTCGCCTCCTACGAGCAGTACTTC; CDR3aa: CASSLAVGGLASYEQYF
abundance: NA; v_gene: TRBV18; d_gene: NA; j_gene: TRBJ1-2; CDR3nt: TGTGCCAGCTCACCACAGAGGGTCGCTCCTATTTGGTATGGCTACACCTTC; CDR3aa: CASSPQRVAPIWYGYTF
abundance: few; v_gene: TRBV20-1; d_gene: NA; j_gene: TRBJ1-2; CDR3nt: TGCAGTGCTAGGCGGGGGTATGGCTACACCTTC; CDR3aa: CSARRGYGYTF
abundance: NA; v_gene: TRBV15; d_gene: TRBD1; j_gene: TRBJ1-4; CDR3nt: TGTGCCACCAGCAGGCCAGCGCAGAGGACAGGGTTTACAAAACTGTTTTTT; CDR3aa: CATSRPAQRTGFTKLFF